Detailed here is one T cell receptor (beta chain). The sample comes from a study of technical replicates of blood from a handful of donors. TCRdb's table, derived via immunoSEQ multiplex PCR, lists solely in-frame clones and lacks some. The data contain nearly 80,000 clones, over 90% of them singletons. This CDR3 spans 17 amino acids. Germline V gene sequence: CDR1 SGDLS, CDR2 YYNGEE. V gave up 4 bases and J gave up 3 bases; unmatched junction bases: 15. The J gene is TRBJ1-1, the V gene TRBV9; 7 nucleotides line up with TRBD1. Sequenced: T cells isolated from PBMCs. The receptor comes from a human donor in good health. The CDR3 nucleotides are TGTGCCAGCAGCCTCAAGGGACAGCCAGGACTTTACACTGAAGCTTTCTTT. Amino acid sequence: CASSLKGQPGLYTEAFF. Drawing the rest from reference TRBV9 and TRBJ1-1, the complete variable domain is DSGVTQTPKHLITATGQRVTLRCSPRSGDLSVYWYQQSLDQGLQFLIQYYNGEERAKGNILERFSAQQFPDLHSELNLSSLELGDSALYFCASSLKGQPGLYTEAFFGQGTRLTVV.